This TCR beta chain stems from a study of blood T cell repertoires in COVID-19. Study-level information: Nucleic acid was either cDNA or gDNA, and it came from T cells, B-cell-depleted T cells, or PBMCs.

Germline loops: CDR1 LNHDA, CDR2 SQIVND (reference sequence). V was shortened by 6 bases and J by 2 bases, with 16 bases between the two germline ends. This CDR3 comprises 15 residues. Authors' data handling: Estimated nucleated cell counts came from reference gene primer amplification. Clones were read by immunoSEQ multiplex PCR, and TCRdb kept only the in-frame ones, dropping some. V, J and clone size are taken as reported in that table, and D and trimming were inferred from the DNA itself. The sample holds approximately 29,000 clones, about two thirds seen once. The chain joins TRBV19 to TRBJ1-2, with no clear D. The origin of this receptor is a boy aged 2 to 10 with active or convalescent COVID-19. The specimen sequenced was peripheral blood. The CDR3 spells CASRPRQTGNYGYTF. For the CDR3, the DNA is TGTGCCAGTAGACCCCGACAAACTGGAAACTATGGCTACACCTTC.